One T cell receptor (beta chain) is described in this entry. Its specificity is unknown. The junction differs from germline at one of its ends, possibly a read error. The same CDR3 arises from other DNA sequences in this sample as well. Without exception, participants with HIV were treated in the United States. Germline V lookup: CDR1 SGHDT, CDR2 YYEEEE. This CDR3 is 15 amino acids long. These data come from a study of long-term antiretroviral therapy in people with HIV. Overall study findings and caveats: Clones that had undergone expansion before ART dominated the repertoire at all time points. ART was followed by higher diversity that remained below transplant donor controls.

The run of the v3.0 immunoSEQ assay was at survey level. Clones were sequenced by immunoSEQ multiplex PCR, and TCRdb holds only the in-frame ones, with some missing. Of tens of thousands of clones listed, 82% are singletons. The clonotype was recovered from a man aged 18 to 29 with HIV. The gene calls are TRBV5-6 and TRBJ2-7; D is undetermined. The sequenced sample was unsorted PBMCs, obtained 0.3 years after starting antiretroviral therapy. CDR3 sequence (DNA): TGCGCCAGCAGCTTGGGAAGTTTGCGGATCTACGAGCAGTACTTC. This gives the protein CASSLGSLRIYEQYF. The variable domain in full, completed from reference TRBV5-6 and TRBJ2-7, reads DAGVTQSPTHLIKTRGQQVTLRCSPKSGHDTVSWYQQALGQGPQFIFQYYEEEERQRGNFPDRFSGHQFPNYSSELNVNALLLGDSALYLCASSLGSLRIYEQYFGPGTRLTVT.